This entry lists 29 T cell receptor beta chains sequenced from one sample in a study of control samples from healthy donors and cancer patients. TCRdb's copy holds only in-frame clones and misses some; the assay was immunoSEQ multiplex PCR. This table holds around 100,000 clones, 80% to 90% found once. Source material: blood. Every receptor here comes from a man younger than 45 in good health.

The chain couples TRBV7-2 to TRBJ1-1; D is perhaps TRBD1 (5 bases). V lost 1 base, J lost 6 bases, and 15 bases lay in between. Germline CDR1 reads SGHTA; CDR2 reads FQGNSA. CDR3 length: 15 amino acids. CDR3 DNA: TGTGCCAGCAGCTTAGTCGGGGGACCTCGCGCTGAAGCTTTCTTT. Its protein is CASSLVGGPRAEAFF.

The gene calls are TRBV28 and TRBJ2-6, with 9 bases that match TRBD1. Germline values: CDR1 MDHEN, CDR2 SYDVKM. The CDR3 runs to 19 residues. V lost 3 bases, J lost 0 bases, and 9 bases stayed unmatched. The CDR3 nucleotides read TGTGCCAGCAGTTTTGGGCCCGGGGACAGGGTCTCTGGGGCCAACGTCCTGACTTTC. Translated, it gives CASSFGPGDRVSGANVLTF.

The chain recombines TRBV19 with TRBJ1-5, with D tentatively TRBD1 (5 bases). CDR1 and CDR2 (germline): LNHDA, SQIVND (reference sequence). The CDR3 is 15 amino acids. Trimming cost V 3 bases and J 0 bases, with 9 bases left between them. The CDR3 region has the DNA TGTGCCAGTAGTATCAGGGAAAATAGCAATCAGCCCCAGCATTTT. Translated: CASSIRENSNQPQHF.

V gene TRBV12-3 or TRBV12-4 combines with J gene TRBJ2-7; D call uncertain. V lost 3 bases, J lost 6 bases, and 12 bases lay in between. The CDR3 spans 13 residues. CDR3 DNA sequence: TGTGCCAGCAGTTTTCATGGGTCGGGCGAGCAGTACTTC. Amino acids: CASSFHGSGEQYF.

J is TRBJ2-5 and V is TRBV28; 9 nucleotides agree with TRBD2. The V and J ends lost 1 base and 4 bases, in that order; junction bases with no gene match: 4. This CDR3 is 15 amino acids long. Germline V gives CDR1 MDHEN, CDR2 SYDVKM. The CDR3 bases are TGTGCCAGCAGTTTATTCCTAGCGGGAACAGAGACCCAGTACTTC. Its translation is CASSLFLAGTETQYF.

The V call is TRBV7-6, the J call TRBJ2-1; TRBD2 matches 11 bases. Germline CDR1 reads SGHVS; CDR2 reads FNYEAQ. The CDR3 consists of 16 residues. Unmatched junction bases numbered 8, after V lost 1 base and J lost 9 bases. CDR3 protein: CASSLGTSGPRVEQFF. The CDR3 bases are TGTGCCAGCAGCTTAGGGACTAGCGGGCCCAGAGTTGAGCAGTTCTTC.

V gene TRBV5-1 combines with J gene TRBJ1-4; TRBD1 is a possible D gene (6 bases). Deletions cut 1 base from V and 8 bases from J, with 12 bases between. The CDR3 consists of 14 residues. Germline V gene lookup returns CDR1 SGHRS and CDR2 YFSETQ. CDR3: CASSLSVTGEKLFF. The DNA of the CDR3 is TGCGCCAGCAGCTTGAGTGTGACAGGCGAAAAACTGTTTTTT.

The gene calls are TRBV7-3 and TRBJ1-2, with D possibly TRBD1 on 5 matching bases. CDR3 length: 13 amino acids. Between the trimmed V and J ends, which lost 3 bases and 6 bases, there was a span of 11 bases. The germline gives CDR1 SGHTA, CDR2 FQGTGA. This CDR3 is CASSFQGFDGYTF. In nucleotides, the CDR3 is TGTGCCAGCAGCTTTCAGGGATTTGATGGCTACACCTTC. Combining the CDR3 with reference TRBV7-3 and TRBJ1-2 gives the whole variable domain GAGVSQTPSNKVTEKGKYVELRCDPISGHTALYWYRQSLGQGPEFLIYFQGTGAADDSGLPNDRFFAVRPEGSVSTLKIQRTERGDSAVYLCASSFQGFDGYTFGSGTRLTVV.

This sequence joins TRBV9 and TRBJ2-7; D may be TRBD2 (6 bases). In germline, CDR1 is SGDLS, CDR2 YYNGEE. This CDR3 is built from 16 residues. Trimming cost V 4 bases and J 2 bases, with 19 bases left between them. The CDR3 nucleotides are TGTGCCAGCAGCCCGAGTCTAGCGTTAATTACCTACGAGCAGTACTTC. Translated, it gives CASSPSLALITYEQYF.

CDR3: CATSRDYGPLGTEAFF. The CDR3 DNA reads as TGTGCCACCAGCAGAGATTACGGACCCTTGGGCACTGAAGCTTTCTTT. The genes are TRBV15 and TRBJ1-1, with unresolved D. This CDR3 region has 16 residues. Germline V gene sequence: CDR1 LNHNV, CDR2 YYDKDF (reference sequence). Trimming pared 0 bases from V and 4 bases from J, leaving 15 bases between.

The chain links TRBV3-1 (or the pseudogene TRBV3-2) to TRBJ2-7; 9 bases are a match to TRBD2. Trimming at V came to 3 bases and at J to 6 bases, leaving 9 bases not matched to a gene. The CDR3 spans 15 residues. Germline V gives CDR1 LGHDT, CDR2 YNNKEL (reference sequence). CDR3: CASSQITGLASEQYF. The CDR3 DNA follows: TGTGCCAGCAGCCAGATCACGGGACTAGCCAGCGAGCAGTACTTC.

The V and J genes are TRBV30 and TRBJ2-7, with D possibly being TRBD2 (6 bases). The CDR3 contains 13 residues. The germline V gene encodes CDR1 GTSNPN and CDR2 SVGIG (reference sequence). With 8 bases removed from V and 1 base from J, the gap between germline ends came to 15 bases. CDR3 coding DNA: TGTGCCGGGGGGACGGGAAATTCCTACGAGCAGTACTTC. Translation gives CAGGTGNSYEQYF.

The chain links TRBV6-6 to TRBJ1-5; D unresolved. V was pared by 5 bases and J by 9 bases, with 11 bases between. This CDR3 has 12 residues. CDR1 is MNHNY, CDR2 SVGAGI, per germline (reference sequence). The CDR3 spells CASSRSTGPQHF. DNA of the CDR3: TGTGCCAGCAGTCGTTCCACCGGGCCCCAGCATTTT.

The chain is built from TRBV6-5 and TRBJ2-3; D is uncertain. The CDR3 length is 15 residues. The germline V gene encodes CDR1 MNHEY and CDR2 SVGAGI. Between the trimmed V and J ends, which lost 0 bases and 7 bases, there was a span of 14 bases. The CDR3 DNA follows: TGTGCCAGCAGTTACTCGTCTCGTCCCCCCAATACGCAGTATTTT. Translating it yields CASSYSSRPPNTQYF.

The chain carries TRBV5-6 and TRBJ1-6, with no clear D. CDR3 size: 15 residues. V was clipped by 4 bases and J by 6 bases, with 14 bases between them. CDR1 SGHDT and CDR2 YYEEEE come from the germline V gene. CDR3 protein: CASSLEAETNSPLHF. The CDR3 nucleotides are TGTGCCAGCAGCCTCGAGGCAGAGACTAATTCACCCCTCCACTTT.

The table lists this clone with a count of one. The chain links TRBV7-9 to TRBJ2-1, with 7 bases lining up with TRBD2. Germline CDR1 is SEHNR and CDR2 is FQNEAQ (reference sequence). The CDR3 is 15 amino acids. V dropped 5 bases and J dropped 5; count of bases not matched to a gene: 9. This chain's CDR3 is CASSATSEAHNEQFF. The CDR3 DNA follows: TGTGCCAGCAGCGCTACTAGCGAGGCTCACAATGAGCAGTTCTTC.

The CDR3 is CASSFGTGGEQYF. For the CDR3, the DNA is TGTGCCAGCAGTTTTGGGACAGGGGGCGAGCAGTACTTC. The rearrangement uses TRBV12-3 or TRBV12-4 and TRBJ2-7; the match to TRBD1 covers 11 bases. J lost 6 bases, V lost 3 bases, and 1 base had no gene match. The CDR3 runs 13 residues.

The V and J genes are TRBV6-5 and TRBJ2-7; 8 bases map to TRBD1. CDR1 and CDR2 from the germline V gene are MNHEY and SVGAGI. V shed 6 bases, J shed 2 bases, and the junction held 6 bases outside the gene matches. The CDR3 loop spans 14 amino acids. This CDR3 reads CASSPGQEAYEQYF. The CDR3 DNA follows: TGTGCCAGCAGCCCGGGACAGGAAGCCTACGAGCAGTACTTC.

This sequence joins TRBV19 and TRBJ2-1, with TRBD1 as a possible D gene (5 bases). V lost 4 bases and J 5 bases, leaving 21 bases between the germline ends. CDR1 LNHDA and CDR2 SQIVND come from the germline V gene (reference sequence). This CDR3 comprises 17 residues. DNA for the CDR3: TGTGCCAGTAGTAGGCAGGGTGGAAGGGTTGGGGACAATGAGCAGTTCTTC. Protein product: CASSRQGGRVGDNEQFF.

The chain links TRBV28 to TRBJ1-3, with D tentatively TRBD1 (5 bases). Germline V gene lookup returns CDR1 MDHEN and CDR2 SYDVKM. The CDR3 extends over 14 amino acids. Trimming took off 5 bases at V and 1 base at J, with 9 bases between the two ends. This chain's CDR3 is CASSPAGSGNTIYF. CDR3 coding DNA: TGTGCCAGCAGTCCGGCAGGGTCTGGAAACACCATATATTTT.

The rearrangement uses TRBV27 and TRBJ1-2; the D gene is possibly TRBD1 (5 bases). Trimming took off 2 bases at V and 8 bases at J, with 12 bases between the two ends. The germline CDR1 and CDR2 sequences are MNHEY and SMNVEV (reference sequence). The CDR3 loop spans 13 amino acids. CDR3 region: CASSLAGQEGYTF. Written as DNA, the CDR3 is TGTGCCAGCAGTTTAGCAGGGCAAGAGGGCTACACCTTC.

The rearrangement links TRBV29-1 to TRBJ1-1; the D is unclear. The CDR3 covers 13 residues. The V end was cut by 5 bases, the J end by 2 bases, with 12 bases between. In germline, CDR1 is SQVTM, CDR2 ANQGSEA. The CDR3 DNA follows: TGCAGCGTTAGCTACAGAGATAACACTGAAGCTTTCTTT. This gives the protein CSVSYRDNTEAFF.

The V gene is TRBV19, the J gene TRBJ2-7; D is uncertain. This CDR3 contains 13 residues. Germline CDR1 reads LNHDA; CDR2 reads SQIVND (reference sequence). V lost 8 bases, J lost 3 bases, and 14 bases lay in between. The CDR3 protein is CASSPGDFYEQYF. CDR3 DNA: TGTGCCAGTTCGCCGGGCGACTTCTACGAGCAGTACTTC.

The V and J genes are TRBV5-5 and TRBJ2-2; D gene unclear. Between the trimmed V and J ends, which lost 2 bases and 0 bases, there was a span of 14 bases. The germline CDR1 and CDR2 sequences are SGHKS and YYEKEE (reference sequence). This CDR3 region has 17 residues. DNA of the CDR3: TGTGCCAGCAGCTTTACGGCGAACTTACCGAACACCGGGGAGCTGTTTTTT. Its translation is CASSFTANLPNTGELFF.

The chain combines TRBV5-5 with TRBJ2-1, with 9 nucleotides matching TRBD1. Per the germline V gene, CDR1 is SGHKS and CDR2 is YYEKEE (reference sequence). The CDR3 has 14 amino acids. V lost 4 bases to trimming and J lost 7 bases; unmatched junction nucleotides: 6. The CDR3: CASSGGTGYNEQFF. The CDR3 DNA reads TGTGCCAGCAGCGGCGGGACAGGGTATAATGAGCAGTTCTTC. Drawing the rest from reference TRBV5-5 and TRBJ2-1, the complete variable domain is DAGVTQSPTHLIKTRGQQVTLRCSPISGHKSVSWYQQVLGQGPQFIFQYYEKEERGRGNFPDRFSARQFPNYSSELNVNALLLGDSALYLCASSGGTGYNEQFFGPGTRLTVL.

This clone was recorded at least ten times. The chain carries TRBV2 and TRBJ2-7; D possibly corresponds to TRBD1 (6 bases). The V and J ends lost 7 bases and 0 bases respectively, with 13 bases between them. The germline CDR1 and CDR2 sequences are SNHLY and FYNNEI. This CDR3 region has 14 residues. CDR3 region: CASNRDTTSYEQYF. In DNA, the CDR3 is TGTGCCAGCAACCGGGACACGACCTCCTACGAGCAGTACTTC.

The chain is built from TRBV19 and TRBJ2-7, with 7 bases aligning to TRBD2. The ends lost 5 bases at V and 0 bases at J; junction bases unmatched: 7. Germline CDR1 LNHDA, CDR2 SQIVND (reference sequence). This CDR3 has 15 residues. CDR3 protein: CASSAGWDYSYEQYF. DNA for the CDR3: TGTGCCAGTAGTGCCGGCTGGGACTACTCCTACGAGCAGTACTTC.

This clone was seen only once. This CDR3 reads CASAGIAKNIQYF. The CDR3 nucleotides read TGTGCCAGCGCCGGGATAGCCAAAAACATTCAGTACTTC. The rearrangement joins TRBV12-3 or TRBV12-4 to TRBJ2-4; D may be TRBD2 (5 bases). V was trimmed by 8 bases and J by 0 bases, leaving 8 bases between them. This CDR3 spans 13 amino acids.

This clone occurred once. The chain recombines TRBV2 with TRBJ2-3; 10 nucleotides line up with TRBD1. CDR3 length equals 15 residues. Germline V gene sequence: CDR1 SNHLY, CDR2 FYNNEI. V trimming: 8 bases; J trimming: 0 bases; junction bases outside the gene matches: 5. The CDR3 nucleotides are TGTGCCAGCGACGTGGGACAGGGGAGCACAGATACGCAGTATTTT. Protein product: CASDVGQGSTDTQYF.